The 28 T cell receptor beta chains below all came from one sample that was sequenced in a study of Graves' ophthalmopathy and Graves' hyperthyroidism. Using RNA transcripts, the TCR beta CDR3 regions were amplified. First-round RT-PCR with HTBI primers preceded a second-round multiplex PCR. TCRdb recomputed calls from the multiplex PCR reads with MiXCR, one row per CDR3 protein. The profile shows hundreds of thousands of distinct CDR3 sequences, 22% of them singletons. Sequenced input: peripheral blood. These receptor sequences come from a woman aged 18-35 years with stable Graves' hyperthyroidism. Some clones in this sample may be carry-over from other donors' samples.

This chain uses TRBV29-1 with TRBJ1-2; no reliable D call. V was trimmed by 3 bases and J by 1 base, leaving 9 bases between them. This CDR3 contains 13 residues. Per the germline V gene, CDR1 is SQVTM and CDR2 is ANQGSEA. As DNA, the CDR3 is TGCAGCGTTGAGTCTCGGGTTAACTATGGCTACACCTTC. Encoded protein: CSVESRVNYGYTF.

This clonotype has a single count. In DNA form, the CDR3 reads TGTGCCAGCAGCCAGGACAGGGAAAACATTCAGTACTTC. This sequence encodes CASSQDRENIQYF. V gene TRBV7-8 combines with J gene TRBJ2-4; TRBD1 aligns across 8 bases. Trimming took 5 bases from V and 5 from J; bases not matched to a gene: 2. The CDR3 totals 13 residues. Germline CDR1 reads SGHVS; CDR2 reads FQNEAQ.

In its sample, this clonotype was seen many times. The rearrangement links TRBV7-2 to TRBJ1-5; D is undetermined. The CDR3 contains 14 residues. V was cut by 5 bases and J by 0 bases, with 8 bases left in between. Germline lookup yields CDR1 SGHTA and CDR2 FQGNSA. The CDR3 region is CASSRIHSNQPQHF. The DNA of the CDR3 is TGTGCCAGCAGCCGCATTCATAGCAATCAGCCCCAGCATTTT. Full variable domain (remainder filled in from reference TRBV7-2 and TRBJ1-5): GAGVSQSPSNKVTEKGKDVELRCDPISGHTALYWYRQSLGQGLEFLIYFQGNSAPDKSGLPSDRFSAERTGGSVSTLTIQRTQQEDSAVYLCASSRIHSNQPQHFGDGTRLSIL.

This rearrangement joins TRBV28 to TRBJ2-7; 7 bases are shared with TRBD2. Germline V lookup: CDR1 MDHEN, CDR2 SYDVKM. V lost 9 bases, J lost 3 bases, and 5 bases stayed unmatched. This CDR3 comprises 12 residues. Here the CDR3 reads CASRREFYEQYF. CDR3 sequence (DNA): TGTGCCAGTCGGCGGGAGTTCTACGAGCAGTACTTC.

J is TRBJ1-5 and V is TRBV12-3 or TRBV12-4; D gene ambiguous. The CDR3 length is 13 residues. The ends were cut back, 6 bases at V and 7 bases at J, with 13 bases in the middle. CDR3 coding DNA: TGTGCCAGCAGGGAACTCCACGGACAGCCCCAGCATTTT. This translates into CASRELHGQPQHF.

V and J are TRBV7-8 and TRBJ2-7; D is uncertain. V dropped 0 bases and J dropped 2 bases, with 11 bases sitting between them. The CDR3 loop spans 15 amino acids. The germline gives CDR1 SGHVS, CDR2 FQNEAQ. The CDR3 DNA sequence: TGTGCCAGCAGCTTAGCGGGAACGGTTGCCTACGAGCAGTACTTC. Translated, it gives CASSLAGTVAYEQYF.

The sample holds a few counts of this clonotype. The V and J genes are TRBV28 and TRBJ1-1; a weak D match, TRBD1 (5 bases). The CDR3 is 17 residues long. The germline V gene has CDR1 MDHEN and CDR2 SYDVKM. Trimming left V 0 bases short and J 4 bases short, with 18 bases between. The CDR3, as DNA: TGTGCCAGCAGTTTATGGGGCCCGGGGGGTCTGGGCACTGAAGCTTTCTTT. It codes for CASSLWGPGGLGTEAFF.

This clonotype appeared many times. The chain has TRBV6-5 and TRBJ2-7; D gene unclear. Trimming shortened V by 5 bases and J by 1 base, and 12 bases separated the two germline ends. CDR1 and CDR2 (germline): MNHEY, SVGAGI. The CDR3 sequence is 14 residues long. The CDR3 sequence is CASSPATLSYEQYF. CDR3 coding DNA: TGTGCCAGCAGTCCAGCTACTCTATCCTACGAGCAGTACTTC.

This clonotype was seen at least ten times. The chain recombines TRBV20-1 with TRBJ1-6; no reliable D call. The CDR3 sequence is 15 residues long. Trimming pared 2 bases from V and 8 bases from J, leaving 16 bases between. From germline, CDR1 is DFQATT and CDR2 SNEGSKA (reference sequence). Here the CDR3 DNA reads TGCAGTGCTAGACCCCGTGCGGGTTTAGATTCACCCCTCCACTTT. Its protein is CSARPRAGLDSPLHF.

This clonotype has at least ten counts. The chain has TRBV28 and TRBJ2-7; possible D gene TRBD1, 6 bases. Germline values: CDR1 MDHEN, CDR2 SYDVKM. V was pared by 0 bases and J by 0 bases, with 12 bases between. The CDR3 has 16 amino acids. The CDR3 loop is CASSLWGQPYSYEQYF. CDR3 bases: TGTGCCAGCAGTTTATGGGGACAACCTTACTCCTACGAGCAGTACTTC.

Many counts were recorded for this clonotype. The V call is TRBV27, the J call TRBJ1-5; 7 bases map to TRBD1. Germline V gene sequence: CDR1 MNHEY, CDR2 SMNVEV (reference sequence). The CDR3 is made up of 14 amino acids. The J segment lost 4 bases and the V segment lost 5 bases, leaving 5 bases of the junction unmatched. The CDR3 nucleotides read TGTGCCAGCAGTCCCCGACAGGGAAATCAGCCCCAGCATTTT. Amino acid sequence: CASSPRQGNQPQHF.

This clonotype was recorded many times. This rearrangement joins TRBV6-2 or TRBV6-3 to TRBJ2-7, with a weak D call TRBD1 (6 bases). Trimming took 4 bases from V and 5 from J, leaving 15 bases between them. Germline V gene lookup returns CDR1 MNHEY and CDR2 SVGEGT. This CDR3 has 14 amino acids. The CDR3 reads CASSLDRDIHEQYF. The CDR3 DNA reads TGTGCCAGCAGTTTAGACCGGGACATTCACGAGCAGTACTTC.

This clonotype has at least ten counts. The rearrangement links TRBV11-3 to TRBJ2-5, with 11 bases matching TRBD2. Germline V lookup: CDR1 SGHNT, CDR2 YENEEA. CDR3 length: 15 residues. J lost 2 bases, V lost 4 bases, and 3 bases had no gene match. The CDR3 sequence is CASSSGTSGQETQYF. The CDR3 bases are TGTGCCAGCAGCTCCGGGACTAGCGGACAAGAGACCCAGTACTTC.

In the case of this clonotype: A much larger clone is a single base away; this may be a read error. The chain links TRBV4-1 to TRBJ2-7, with 9 bases identical to TRBD1. The germline V gene encodes CDR1 MGHRA and CDR2 YSYEKL. The CDR3 spans 16 residues. The DNA for the CDR3 is TGCGCCAGCAGCCACATTTCCGGACAGGGGTCCTACGAGCATTACTTC. Amino acid sequence: CASSHISGQGSYEHYF.

This clonotype was counted many times. The chain carries TRBV20-1 and TRBJ1-2, with a tentative D call TRBD1 (6 bases). The germline V gene encodes CDR1 DFQATT and CDR2 SNEGSKA (reference sequence). Trimming stripped 8 bases from V and 1 base from J, with 17 bases between. This CDR3 is 14 amino acids long. The CDR3 is CSPLRDTINYGYTF. The CDR3 region has the DNA TGCAGTCCGCTCCGGGACACCATTAACTATGGCTACACCTTC.

This rearrangement joins TRBV5-1 to TRBJ2-5, with TRBD1 matching over 9 bases. CDR1 and CDR2 (germline): SGHRS, YFSETQ. J was trimmed by 8 bases and V by 0 bases; bases with no gene match: 20. The CDR3 runs to 19 residues. CDR3 nucleotides: TGCGCCAGCAGCTTGGATCTTGGTCTTTGGGACAGGGCTAGGGGAACCCAGTACTTC. This encodes CASSLDLGLWDRARGTQYF.

This clonotype has ten or more counts. The genes are TRBV6-2 or TRBV6-3 and TRBJ1-5; D gene ambiguous. CDR3 length: 18 amino acids. CDR1 and CDR2 (germline): MNHEY, SVGEGT. Trimming took 0 bases from V and 0 from J, leaving 15 bases between them. Here the CDR3 DNA reads TGTGCCAGCAGTTACTCGATGGCCCGTGGTTTTAGCAATCAGCCCCAGCATTTT. This translates into CASSYSMARGFSNQPQHF.

This clonotype was recorded a few times. The gene calls are TRBV3-1 and TRBJ2-2; no reliable D call. CDR3 length: 13 amino acids. CDR1 is LGHDT, CDR2 YNNKEL, per germline (reference sequence). V lost 1 base and J lost 6, with 6 bases in between. In nucleotides, the CDR3 is TGTGCCAGCAGCCAAGGCATGCCCGGGGAGCTGTTTTTT. Residues: CASSQGMPGELFF.

This clonotype was recorded at least ten times. The V and J genes are TRBV6-1 and TRBJ2-7, with TRBD2 matching 8 bases. The V segment lost 4 bases and the J segment 2 bases; nucleotides outside the gene matches: 4. Germline V gene sequence: CDR1 MNHNS, CDR2 SASEGT. The CDR3 runs to 14 residues. The CDR3 is CASSASGYTYEQYF. CDR3 DNA: TGTGCCAGCAGTGCTAGCGGGTATACCTACGAGCAGTACTTC.

As regards this clonotype: Since a much larger clone is just one base distant, this may be a read error. V usage is TRBV11-2 and J usage is TRBJ1-1; possibly TRBD1 for D (6 bases). Germline-derived CDR1 and CDR2 are SGHAT and FQNNGV. The CDR3 runs to 16 residues. The CDR3 here is CASSLGEGRGKTEALF. In DNA, the CDR3 is TGTGCCAGCAGCTTAGGGGAAGGGAGGGGGAAGACTGAAGCTTTGTTT.

V usage is TRBV20-1 and J usage is TRBJ1-5, with a weak D call TRBD1 (6 bases). V was clipped by 5 bases and J by 2 bases, with 10 bases between them. The CDR3 runs 13 residues. In germline, CDR1 is DFQATT, CDR2 SNEGSKA (reference sequence). The CDR3 region is CSAQGTGNQPQHF. In DNA, the CDR3 is TGCAGTGCTCAGGGGACGGGCAATCAGCCCCAGCATTTT.

The chain carries TRBV11-2 and TRBJ1-1; a possible D gene is TRBD1 (5 bases). CDR3 length: 14 residues. V was trimmed by 3 bases and J by 3 bases, leaving 11 bases between them. The V gene's germline CDR1 is SGHAT and CDR2 FQNNGV. CDR3 bases: TGTGCCAGCAGCTTTAGGGTAGGGGACACTGAAGCTTTCTTT. It translates to CASSFRVGDTEAFF.

Ten or more counts support this clonotype. This rearrangement joins TRBV6-1 to TRBJ1-5, with D uncertain. V was clipped by 0 bases and J by 6 bases, with 9 bases between them. CDR1 and CDR2 (germline): MNHNS, SASEGT. CDR3 length equals 14 residues. CDR3 amino acids: CASSEAGSPQPQHF. Written as DNA, the CDR3 is TGTGCCAGCAGTGAAGCGGGAAGTCCTCAGCCCCAGCATTTT.

There are many counts of this clonotype. The chain combines TRBV12-3 or TRBV12-4 with TRBJ1-5; D unclear. This CDR3 is built from 14 residues. V lost 1 base, J lost 2 bases, and 6 bases lay in between. The DNA of the CDR3 is TGTGCCAGCAGTTTAGTCGAGGGCAATCAGCCCCAGCATTTT. Translating gives CASSLVEGNQPQHF.

The chain combines TRBV7-2 with TRBJ2-5, with TRBD2 as a possible D gene (5 bases). From germline, CDR1 is SGHTA and CDR2 FQGNSA. This CDR3 has 16 residues. V was shortened by 2 bases and J by 5 bases, with 18 bases between the two germline ends. CDR3 residues: CASSLPVSSDLETQYF. DNA for the CDR3: TGTGCCAGCAGCTTACCCGTTAGTAGCGATTTGGAGACCCAGTACTTC.

This clonotype has more than one count but fewer than ten. The gene calls are TRBV18 and TRBJ2-7; 8 bases are a match to TRBD1. V was pared by 3 bases and J by 4 bases, with 5 bases of the junction left unmatched. Per germline, CDR1 KGHSH and CDR2 LQKENI. This CDR3 contains 14 residues. CDR3 bases: TGTGCCAGCTCACCGAACAGGGGGATGTACGAGCAGTACTTC. Protein sequence: CASSPNRGMYEQYF.

Many counts were recorded for this clonotype. The J gene is TRBJ1-5, the V gene TRBV15; D not certain. The CDR3 has 16 residues. Per germline, CDR1 LNHNV and CDR2 YYDKDF (reference sequence). The V and J ends lost 0 bases and 0 bases respectively, with 9 bases between them. CDR3 in DNA: TGTGCCACCAGCAGAGATCGGGCAGCTAGCAATCAGCCCCAGCATTTT. It specifies CATSRDRAASNQPQHF.

This clonotype appeared many times. This chain uses TRBV12-3 or TRBV12-4 with TRBJ1-1; a possible D gene is TRBD1 (5 bases). The CDR3 loop spans 13 amino acids. Trimming cost V 0 bases and J 11 bases, with 13 bases left between them. The CDR3 is CASSLAVGGWAFF. CDR3 bases: TGTGCCAGCAGTTTAGCGGTCGGGGGTTGGGCTTTCTTT.